This passage covers 26 T cell receptor beta chains from one sample sequenced in a study of T-cell memory formation after mild COVID-19. MiXCR was run by TCRdb on the 5' RACE reads, yielding one entry per CDR3 protein. In the table there are 360,000 or so distinct CDR3 sequences, approximately 27% of which are singletons. Sequencing input: PBMCs or a T cell subset sorted from them (not recorded which). The origin of the receptors is an adult woman who had mild COVID-19 (a few samples of this study predate the infection). Cell type and time point are not known.

V is TRBV4-2 and J is TRBJ2-1; D might be TRBD2 (6 bases). Looked up from germline, CDR1 is LGHNA and CDR2 is YNFKEQ. Trimming cost V 0 bases and J 0 bases, with 12 bases left between them. The CDR3 is 17 amino acids. This CDR3 reads CASSQESAGTSYNEQFF. CDR3 DNA: TGTGCCAGCAGCCAAGAGAGCGCGGGAACCTCCTACAATGAGCAGTTCTTC.

This clonotype was detected a few times. This chain links TRBV4-3 with TRBJ2-5, with D possibly TRBD2 on 5 matching bases. CDR1 and CDR2 from the germline V gene are LGHNA and YSLEER. The CDR3 consists of 15 residues. Trimming took 0 bases from V and 5 from J, leaving 13 bases between them. CDR3: CASSQDRGYEETQYF. CDR3 DNA sequence: TGCGCCAGCAGCCAAGATCGGGGATACGAGGAGACCCAGTACTTC.

The chain is built from TRBV7-9 and TRBJ2-3, with D possibly TRBD1 on 6 matching bases. The germline V gene has CDR1 SEHNR and CDR2 FQNEAQ (reference sequence). This CDR3 comprises 16 residues. V was trimmed by 3 bases and J by 2 bases, leaving 15 bases between them. The CDR3 DNA follows: TGTGCCAGCAGCTTCCACAGGGTATGGCCCACAGATACGCAGTATTTT. Its translation: CASSFHRVWPTDTQYF.

This clonotype was detected only a few times. This chain joins TRBV11-2 and TRBJ2-6; D remains unclear. The CDR3 consists of 14 residues. V was shortened by 2 bases and J by 2 bases, with 4 bases between the two germline ends. Looked up from germline, CDR1 is SGHAT and CDR2 is FQNNGV. In nucleotides, the CDR3 is TGTGCCAGCAGCTTAAATGCTGGGGCCAACGTCCTGACTTTC. Its protein product is CASSLNAGANVLTF.

This clonotype was recorded a few times. The chain couples TRBV12-3 or TRBV12-4 to TRBJ2-5; no clear D. V lost 7 bases to trimming and J lost 5 bases, with 14 bases between them. The CDR3 contains 13 residues. The CDR3 sequence: CASTPRDSETQYF. The DNA for the CDR3 is TGTGCCAGCACCCCGAGAGACTCCGAGACCCAGTACTTC.

CDR3 nucleotides: TGTGCCTACCATCAACTAGACCGTTACGAGCAGTACTTC. This codes for CAYHQLDRYEQYF. The rearrangement links TRBV30 to TRBJ2-7, with D perhaps TRBD2 (5 bases). Looked up from germline, CDR1 is GTSNPN and CDR2 is SVGIG (reference sequence). This CDR3 has 13 amino acids. V was clipped by 7 bases and J by 4 bases, with 17 bases between them.

CDR3 region: CSSNTGWASGAAGDTQYF. The CDR3 bases are TGCAGCTCTAACACGGGTTGGGCTAGCGGGGCGGCGGGAGATACGCAGTATTTT. This chain uses TRBV29-1 with TRBJ2-3; 9 bases match TRBD2. The V segment lost 8 bases and the J segment 5 bases; nucleotides outside the gene matches: 23. The CDR3 contains 18 residues. Germline V gene lookup returns CDR1 SQVTM and CDR2 ANQGSEA.

This clonotype was observed many times. The V gene is TRBV7-2, the J gene TRBJ2-1; no reliable D call. V was shortened by 8 bases and J by 0 bases, with 11 bases between the two germline ends. Per germline, CDR1 SGHTA and CDR2 FQGNSA. The CDR3 sequence is 14 residues long. CDR3 protein: CASLTGYSYNEQFF. DNA for the CDR3: TGTGCCAGCCTGACGGGCTACTCCTACAATGAGCAGTTCTTC.

This clonotype was counted only a few times. The chain carries TRBV7-4 and TRBJ2-7; TRBD2 matches 9 bases. Germline V gives CDR1 SGHVT, CDR2 SQSDAQ. The CDR3 contains 16 residues. After removal of 1 base from V and 5 bases from J, the junction contained 9 bases not matched to a gene. CDR3 region: CASSLETSGASNEQYF. The DNA for the CDR3 is TGTGCCAGCAGCTTAGAGACTAGCGGCGCCTCTAACGAGCAGTACTTC.

This clonotype has only a few counts. V usage is TRBV7-2 and J usage is TRBJ2-1, with D possibly matching TRBD2 (6 bases). The germline V gene has CDR1 SGHTA and CDR2 FQGNSA. The CDR3 has 16 residues. Trimming pared 5 bases from V and 1 base from J, leaving 15 bases between. CDR3 loop: CASSPGTSLSYNEQFF. In DNA, the CDR3 is TGTGCCAGCAGCCCTGGGACTTCCTTGTCCTACAATGAGCAGTTCTTC.

V gene TRBV5-6 combines with J gene TRBJ2-3; TRBD2 matches 8 bases. V lost 1 base to trimming and J lost 6 bases; unmatched junction nucleotides: 7. The CDR3 is 15 residues long. Germline CDR1 and CDR2: SGHDT and YYEEEE. The CDR3 nucleotides are TGTGCCAGCAGCTTGTACCAGCGGGGGCTGGATACGCAGTATTTT. Its protein is CASSLYQRGLDTQYF.

This clonotype was observed a handful of times. The V and J genes are TRBV6-2 or TRBV6-3 and TRBJ1-1; D not certain. Germline loops: CDR1 MNHEY, CDR2 SVGEGT. The CDR3 length is 13 residues. Trimming took off 2 bases at V and 6 bases at J, with 10 bases between the two ends. The CDR3 DNA follows: TGTGCCAGCAGTTACGGACCAGTCCCTGAAGCTTTCTTT. This sequence encodes CASSYGPVPEAFF.

This clonotype was found a few times. V gene TRBV5-5 combines with J gene TRBJ2-3; D unclear. The CDR3 length is 13 residues. V lost 1 base to trimming and J lost 5 bases, with 8 bases between them. The germline V gene encodes CDR1 SGHKS and CDR2 YYEKEE (reference sequence). The CDR3 DNA reads as TGTGCCAGCAGCTTGTCGACGAAAGATACGCAGTATTTT. Translation: CASSLSTKDTQYF.

V is TRBV7-2 and J is TRBJ2-1, with 8 bases matching TRBD2. The CDR3 extends over 13 amino acids. Trimming cost V 11 bases and J 10 bases; bases outside gene matches: 13. Germline-derived CDR1 and CDR2 are SGHTA and FQGNSA. In DNA form, the CDR3 reads TGTGCCTCCGGGCCGGGGGGGCCCGGGGAGCAGTTCTTC. Translated, it gives CASGPGGPGEQFF.

This sequence joins TRBV24-1 and TRBJ2-2, with 12 bases matching TRBD2. Germline lookup yields CDR1 KGHDR and CDR2 SFDVKD. V lost 4 bases, J lost 6 bases, and 5 bases stayed unmatched. CDR3 length: 16 residues. The CDR3 DNA sequence: TGTGCCACCAGTGACCCGAGACTAGCGGGAGCCGGGGAGCTGTTTTTT. Its protein product is CATSDPRLAGAGELFF.

The chain is built from TRBV24-1 and TRBJ2-7; a weak D match, TRBD1 (6 bases). Germline V lookup: CDR1 KGHDR, CDR2 SFDVKD. There are 12 residues in the CDR3. The CDR3 coding sequence is TGTGCCACCAGTGATTCCCCGACAGGAACGAAGGTC. The encoded protein is CATSDSPTGTKV.

CDR3 loop: CASSERGTGPYGYTF. The CDR3 DNA reads as TGTGCCAGCAGCGAAAGGGGGACAGGGCCCTATGGCTACACCTTC. The chain recombines TRBV12-3 or TRBV12-4 with TRBJ1-2, with TRBD1 matching over 9 bases. CDR3 length: 15 amino acids. V trimming: 6 bases; J trimming: 4 bases; junction bases outside the gene matches: 9.

The chain employs TRBV29-1 and TRBJ2-2; maybe TRBD1 (5 bases). The CDR3 runs 13 residues. From germline, CDR1 is SQVTM and CDR2 ANQGSEA. V was pared by 6 bases and J by 2 bases, with 10 bases between. CDR3 sequence (DNA): TGCAGCGTGAGGACACTCAACACCGGGGAGCTGTTTTTT. Protein product: CSVRTLNTGELFF.

This sequence joins TRBV5-4 and TRBJ2-5; TRBD1 matches 8 bases. The length of the CDR3 is 15 residues. Trimming removed 3 bases from V and 5 bases from J; junction bases left unmatched: 9. Germline-derived CDR1 and CDR2 are SGHNT and YYREEE (reference sequence). This CDR3 reads CASSSGTGVGETQYF. The CDR3 bases are TGTGCCAGCAGCTCCGGGACAGGCGTGGGGGAGACCCAGTACTTC. The variable domain in full, completed from reference TRBV5-4 and TRBJ2-5, reads ETGVTQSPTHLIKTRGQQVTLRCSSQSGHNTVSWYQQALGQGPQFIFQYYREEENGRGNFPPRFSGLQFPNYSSELNVNALELDDSALYLCASSSGTGVGETQYFGPGTRLLVL.

V and J are TRBV12-3 or TRBV12-4 and TRBJ1-5, with D perhaps TRBD1 (6 bases). CDR3 length equals 14 residues. The V and J ends lost 6 bases and 6 bases respectively, with 15 bases between them. As DNA, the CDR3 is TGTGCCAGCAGAGTCACAGGGACGGGTCAGCCCCAGCATTTT. Protein product: CASRVTGTGQPQHF.

CDR3 bases: TGTGCCAGCAGCTTAGGCCCAGGCCTCAATCAGCCCCAGCATTTT. Protein sequence: CASSLGPGLNQPQHF. The chain couples TRBV7-6 to TRBJ1-5; D not certain. Germline V gene sequence: CDR1 SGHVS, CDR2 FNYEAQ. The CDR3 sequence is 15 residues long. V was trimmed by 1 base and J by 3 bases, leaving 10 bases between them. The full variable domain, completed using reference TRBV7-6 and TRBJ1-5, is GAGVSQSPRYKVTKRGQDVALRCDPISGHVSLYWYRQALGQGPEFLTYFNYEAQQDKSGLPNDRFSAERPEGSISTLTIQRTEQRDSAMYRCASSLGPGLNQPQHFGDGTRLSIL.

The rearrangement links TRBV29-1 to TRBJ2-5; D call uncertain. V lost 4 bases and J lost 2, with 8 bases in between. Germline CDR1 SQVTM, CDR2 ANQGSEA. The CDR3 is 12 residues long. The CDR3, as DNA: TGCAGCGTTGGACCCAGGCAAGAGACCCAGTACTTC. It translates to CSVGPRQETQYF.

In its sample, this clonotype was seen many times. The gene calls are TRBV25-1 and TRBJ2-1; maybe TRBD1 (7 bases). The V end lost 3 bases, the J end lost 3 bases, and 12 bases lay between the germline ends. The germline V gene encodes CDR1 MGHDK and CDR2 SYGVNS. CDR3 length equals 15 residues. The CDR3 sequence: CASSEGGQDYNEQFF. The DNA of the CDR3 is TGTGCCAGCAGTGAGGGAGGACAGGACTACAATGAGCAGTTCTTC.

In this sample, this clonotype turned up a few times. The gene calls are TRBV12-3 or TRBV12-4 and TRBJ2-3, with TRBD2 matching over 9 bases. V lost 0 bases to trimming and J lost 4 bases; unmatched junction nucleotides: 2. This CDR3 contains 15 residues. In nucleotides, the CDR3 is TGTGCCAGCAGTTTAGCAGCGGGGGGTGCAGATACGCAGTATTTT. This translates into CASSLAAGGADTQYF.

V is TRBV18 and J is TRBJ1-1; D gene ambiguous. This CDR3 comprises 16 residues. The V and J ends lost 2 bases and 4 bases respectively, with 17 bases between them. CDR1 and CDR2 from the germline V gene are KGHSH and LQKENI. CDR3 DNA sequence: TGTGCCAGCTCACCAAAACGGTACAGCTCGGGCACTGAAGCTTTCTTT. Translation: CASSPKRYSSGTEAFF.

This clonotype was detected ten times or more. The V gene is TRBV5-1, the J gene TRBJ2-1, with a weak D call TRBD1 (6 bases). The germline V and J ends were trimmed by 4 bases and 7 bases, with 9 bases remaining between them. Germline values: CDR1 SGHRS, CDR2 YFSETQ. This CDR3 comprises 12 residues. CDR3 region: CASSLQGNEQFF. The CDR3 coding sequence is TGCGCCAGCAGCCTCCAGGGGAATGAGCAGTTCTTC.